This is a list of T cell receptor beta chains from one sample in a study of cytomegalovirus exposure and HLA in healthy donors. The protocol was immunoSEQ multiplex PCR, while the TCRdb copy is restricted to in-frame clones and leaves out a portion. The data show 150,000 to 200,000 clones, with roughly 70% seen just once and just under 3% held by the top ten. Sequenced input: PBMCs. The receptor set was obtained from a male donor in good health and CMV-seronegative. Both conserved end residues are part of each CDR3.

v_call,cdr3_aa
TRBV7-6,CASSLVAGGVAGELFF
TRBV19,CASSTPGTGRNQPQHF
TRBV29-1,CSGWGGDYNEQFF
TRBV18,CASSPGDRGHTEAFF
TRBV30,CAWTERGPVDEKLFF
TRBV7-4,CASSRNLLEILSKPQHF
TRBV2,CASSSGLAGGSTDTQYF
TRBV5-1,CASSADFADYNEQFF
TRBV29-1,CSVEGAGTDTQYF
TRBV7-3,CASSLRRIPNEQFF
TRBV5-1,CASSLGGGYQETQYF
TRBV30,CAWKLAVRGKDNSPLHF
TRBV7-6,CASSFTGQEQFF
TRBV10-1,CASSETGSDTQYF
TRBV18,CASSPTSGGNYEQYF
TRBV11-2,CASSFGTGGNQPQHF